The text below deals with one T cell receptor beta chain. Its target is unknown. This sample was taken from a study of cytomegalovirus exposure and HLA in healthy donors. Overall study findings and caveats: The classifier, whose performance was assessed in both the original and validation cohorts, reportedly diagnosed cytomegalovirus status with high specificity and sensitivity. A list of 164 TCR beta chains associated with cytomegalovirus was given.

Germline CDR1 MDHEN, CDR2 SYDVKM. Trimming pared 3 bases from V and 0 bases from J, leaving 12 bases between. This CDR3 has 16 residues. Profiled with immunoSEQ multiplex PCR; TCRdb holds only in-frame clones, not every one. Of about 250,000 clones listed, approximately 84% are singletons. The receptor comes from a young man in good health and CMV-seropositive. The rearrangement uses TRBV28 and TRBJ1-5, with D perhaps matching TRBD1 (5 bases). The sequenced sample was PBMCs. CDR3 in DNA: TGTGCCAGCAGTTTGTGGGGGGATTATAGCAATCAGCCCCAGCATTTT. It is translated as CASSLWGDYSNQPQHF.